The T cell receptor (beta chain) described here comes from a study of early T cells in non-severe SARS-CoV-2 infection. This clonotype turned up a few times. There are 14 residues in the CDR3. V dropped 5 bases and J dropped 0 bases, with 7 bases sitting between them. Germline values: CDR1 SGHTA, CDR2 FQGNSA. TCRdb processed the 5' RACE reads anew with MiXCR; each CDR3 protein has one entry. The sample holds tens of thousands of distinct CDR3 sequences, roughly 7% seen once. The receptor's source is an adult who was a healthcare worker with PCR-confirmed SARS-CoV-2 infection or an uninfected control (not recorded which). V is TRBV7-2 and J is TRBJ1-4; the D is unclear. The sample taken for sequencing was whole blood. The CDR3 protein is CASSRSTTNEKLFF. DNA of the CDR3: TGTGCCAGCAGCCGGAGTACAACTAATGAAAAACTGTTTTTT.